This T cell receptor beta chain was found in a study of control samples from healthy donors and cancer patients. Profiling relied on immunoSEQ multiplex PCR, and the TCRdb table lists in-frame clones only, not all of them. The table lists roughly 370,000 clones, 90% of them singletons. Germline trimming cut 2 bases from V and 3 bases from J; bases unmatched to any gene: 1. This CDR3 has 14 amino acids. Per germline, CDR1 LNHDA and CDR2 SQIVND (reference sequence). The specimen was PBMCs. V usage is TRBV19 and J usage is TRBJ2-1; TRBD1 agrees at 7 bases. This TCR was sampled from a man aged 40-49 years with head and neck cancer. This chain's CDR3 is CASSIWDSYNEQFF. The CDR3 nucleotides are TGTGCCAGTAGTATATGGGACAGCTACAATGAGCAGTTCTTC.